This T cell receptor beta chain originates from a study of cytomegalovirus exposure and HLA in healthy donors. About the study: Approximately 85 million unique TCRs from HLA-typed donors were held in an early release of data. Broader study findings: In vitro data verified three CMV-associated chains as specific for CMV antigens.

To note about this clone: The target antigen is unknown.

The PCR employed 60 Vbeta primers together with 13 Jbeta primers. Original analysis: An analysis that came later counted tens of millions of unique TCR beta chains, about 10 million shared. The method was immunoSEQ multiplex PCR; TCRdb's version includes in-frame clones alone and lacks a portion of them. V and J calls and clone size are those listed in that table; D and trimming were worked out from the DNA. The sample holds around 130,000 clones, more than 60% seen once. Germline values: CDR1 SQVTM, CDR2 ANQGSEA. The CDR3 has 13 amino acids. Trimming at V came to 7 bases and at J to 6 bases, leaving 9 bases not matched to a gene.

This TCR was sampled from a male donor in good health and CMV-seronegative. The rearrangement uses TRBV29-1 and TRBJ1-2, with 9 positions matching TRBD1. Material for sequencing was PBMCs. The CDR3 coding sequence is TGCAGCGGTTGGGAGGGACAGGGCCATGGCTACACCTTC. This encodes CSGWEGQGHGYTF.